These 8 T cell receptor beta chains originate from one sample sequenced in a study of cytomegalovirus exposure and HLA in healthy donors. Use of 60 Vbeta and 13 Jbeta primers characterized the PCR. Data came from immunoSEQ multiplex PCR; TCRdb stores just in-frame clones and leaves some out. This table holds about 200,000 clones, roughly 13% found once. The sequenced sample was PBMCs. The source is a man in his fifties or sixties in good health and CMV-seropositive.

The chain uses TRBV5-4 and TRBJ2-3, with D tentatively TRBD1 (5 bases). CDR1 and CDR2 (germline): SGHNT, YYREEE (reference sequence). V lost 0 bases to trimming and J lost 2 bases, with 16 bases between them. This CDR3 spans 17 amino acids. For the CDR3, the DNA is TGTGCCAGCAGCTTGGCTGGCAGGGCTATACACACAGATACGCAGTATTTT. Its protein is CASSLAGRAIHTDTQYF. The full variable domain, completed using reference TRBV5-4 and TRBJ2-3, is ETGVTQSPTHLIKTRGQQVTLRCSSQSGHNTVSWYQQALGQGPQFIFQYYREEENGRGNFPPRFSGLQFPNYSSELNVNALELDDSALYLCASSLAGRAIHTDTQYFGPGTRLTVL.

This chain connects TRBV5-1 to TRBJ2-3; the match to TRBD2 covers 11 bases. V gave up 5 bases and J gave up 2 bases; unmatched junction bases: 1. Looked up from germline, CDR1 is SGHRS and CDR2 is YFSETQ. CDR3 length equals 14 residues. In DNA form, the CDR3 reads TGCGCCAGCAGACTAGCGGGGGTCACAGATACGCAGTATTTT. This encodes CASRLAGVTDTQYF.

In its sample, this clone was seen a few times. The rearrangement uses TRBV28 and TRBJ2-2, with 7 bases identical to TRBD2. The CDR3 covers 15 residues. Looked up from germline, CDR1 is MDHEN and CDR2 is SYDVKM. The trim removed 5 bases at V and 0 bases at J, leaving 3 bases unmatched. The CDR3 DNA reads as TGTGCCAGCAGTGGGGCGGGGGCGAACACCGGGGAGCTGTTTTTT. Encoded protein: CASSGAGANTGELFF.

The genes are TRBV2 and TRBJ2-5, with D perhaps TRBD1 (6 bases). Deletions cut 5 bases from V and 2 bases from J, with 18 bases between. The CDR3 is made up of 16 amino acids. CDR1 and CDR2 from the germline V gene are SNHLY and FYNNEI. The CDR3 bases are TGTGCCAGCAGTCACGAACTAGGGACACCGCAAGAGACCCAGTACTTC. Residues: CASSHELGTPQETQYF.

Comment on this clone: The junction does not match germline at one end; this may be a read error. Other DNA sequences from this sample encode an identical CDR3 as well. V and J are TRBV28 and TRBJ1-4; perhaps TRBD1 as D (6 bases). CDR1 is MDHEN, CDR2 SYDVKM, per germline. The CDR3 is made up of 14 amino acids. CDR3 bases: TGTGCCAGCAGTTGGGGGGGGCGGGATGAAAAGCTGTTTTTT. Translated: CASSWGGRDEKLFF.

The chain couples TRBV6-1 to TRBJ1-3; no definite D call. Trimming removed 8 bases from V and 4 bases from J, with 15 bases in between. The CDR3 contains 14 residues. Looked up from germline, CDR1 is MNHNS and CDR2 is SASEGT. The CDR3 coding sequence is TGTGCCAGCCCCGCGGACTTTCAGGGAAACACCATATATTTT. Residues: CASPADFQGNTIYF.

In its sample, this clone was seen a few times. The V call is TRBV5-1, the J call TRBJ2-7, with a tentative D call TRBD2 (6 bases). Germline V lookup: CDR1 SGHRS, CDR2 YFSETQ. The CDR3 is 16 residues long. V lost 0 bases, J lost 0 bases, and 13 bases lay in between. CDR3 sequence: CASSLARGMSSYEQYF. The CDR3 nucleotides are TGCGCCAGCAGCTTGGCCCGGGGGATGAGCTCCTACGAGCAGTACTTC.

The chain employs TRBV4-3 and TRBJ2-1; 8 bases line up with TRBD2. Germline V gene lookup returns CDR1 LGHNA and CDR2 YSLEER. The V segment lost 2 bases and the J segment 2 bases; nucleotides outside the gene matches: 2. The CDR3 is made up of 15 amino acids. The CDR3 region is CASSQRAGAYNEQFF. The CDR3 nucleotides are TGCGCCAGCAGCCAAAGAGCGGGGGCCTACAATGAGCAGTTCTTC.